Listed below are T cell receptor beta chains from one sample, sequenced in a study of T cells in Graves' hyperthyroidism and ophthalmopathy. TCRdb independently ran MiXCR on the multiplex PCR reads; one entry per CDR3 protein. The sample includes a few hundred thousand distinct CDR3 sequences, around 16% seen only once; the top ten take about 27%. The sequencing input was blood. These receptors all stem from a woman aged 18-29 years with Graves' hyperthyroidism that later progressed to Graves' ophthalmopathy. Both conserved end residues are part of each CDR3.

TRBJ2-5 TRBV29-1 CSAPGTSGQETQYF
TRBJ1-1 TRBV29-1 CSVGQGKTEAFF
TRBJ2-5 TRBV20-1 CSAIGSPEDQETQYF
TRBJ2-5 TRBV24-1 CATSQRLAGGETQYF
TRBJ1-1 TRBV29-1 CSVAEGLNTEAFF
TRBJ2-2 TRBV7-9 CASSLGPSGPLLGELFF
TRBJ2-7 TRBV20-1 CSARDIPYEQYF
TRBJ1-5 TRBV7-6 CAPLAVGVGGDQPQHF
TRBJ2-3 TRBV12-3/TRBV12-4 CASTTQGFTDTQYF
TRBJ2-3 TRBV11-3 CASSVGTSEDTDTQYF
TRBJ1-2 TRBV11-2 CASSQDGARGWVNGYTF
TRBJ1-6 TRBV20-1 CSAPETGRSYNSPLHF
TRBJ2-5 TRBV3-1 CASSQVGGQGGQETQYF
TRBJ2-5 TRBV4-3 CASSQDGLAGVGGGRETQYF
TRBJ1-3 TRBV27 CASSLSAGTGNTIYF
TRBJ1-2 TRBV5-1 CASSLGKGNWDYGYTF
TRBJ2-1 TRBV19 CASSIHGGITGNEQFF
TRBJ2-7 TRBV4-3 CASSQDSGSYYEQYF
TRBJ2-2 TRBV12-3/TRBV12-4 CASSQSRDRGRESSGGGELFF
TRBJ2-3 TRBV29-1 CSVGADSTDTQYF
TRBJ2-7 TRBV30 CAWAGGRFPYEQYF
TRBJ1-3 TRBV12-3/TRBV12-4 CASDDLTSGNTIYF
TRBJ2-1 TRBV29-1 CSVGPGLAAYNEQFF
TRBJ1-5 TRBV30 CAWSVQGSQPQHF
TRBJ2-1 TRBV4-2 CASSPSPAGGYNEQFF
TRBJ2-7 TRBV19 CASSLHYRALNPTYEQYF
TRBJ2-7 TRBV12-3/TRBV12-4 CASSFRRSYEQYF
TRBJ2-1 TRBV28 CASHPSPYNEQFF
TRBJ2-1 TRBV6-1 CASRSDKYREGYNEQFF
TRBJ2-1 TRBV10-3 CASTGTSGPNEQFF
TRBJ2-7 TRBV18 CASSPPRGRSYEQYF
TRBJ2-7 TRBV9 CASSVAGSYEQYF
TRBJ2-1 TRBV7-2 CASSLRALGVPYNEQFF
TRBJ2-1 TRBV6-6 CASSYSGGGDSYNEQFF
TRBJ1-6 TRBV7-2 CASSWTGTNSPLHF
TRBJ2-5 TRBV2 CASSSSGLAVKETQYF
TRBJ1-1 TRBV25-1 CASSEFEGNTEAFF
TRBJ1-1 TRBV7-9 CASSFGNRATEAFF
TRBJ2-7 TRBV5-5 CASSLAIGQGREQYF
TRBJ2-7 TRBV27 CASSNRSGSEQYF
TRBJ1-5 TRBV18 CASSPTGALQPQHF
TRBJ1-2 TRBV30 CAWGGQGNYGYTF
TRBJ2-6 TRBV10-1 CASRGRYRGRPFGANVLTF